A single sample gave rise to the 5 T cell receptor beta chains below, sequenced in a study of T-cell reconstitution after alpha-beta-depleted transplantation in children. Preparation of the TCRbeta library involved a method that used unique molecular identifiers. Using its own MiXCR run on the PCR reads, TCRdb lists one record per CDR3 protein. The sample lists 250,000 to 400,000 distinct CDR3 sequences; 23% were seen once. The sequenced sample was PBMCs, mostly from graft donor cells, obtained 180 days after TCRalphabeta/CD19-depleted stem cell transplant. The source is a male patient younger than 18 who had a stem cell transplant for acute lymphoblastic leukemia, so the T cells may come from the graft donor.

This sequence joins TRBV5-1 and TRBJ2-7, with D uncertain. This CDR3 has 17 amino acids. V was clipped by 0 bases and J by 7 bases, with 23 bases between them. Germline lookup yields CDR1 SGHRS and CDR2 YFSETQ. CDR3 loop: CASSLEATSALLREQYF. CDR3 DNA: TGCGCCAGCAGCTTGGAGGCGACTTCGGCGCTTCTTCGGGAGCAGTACTTC.

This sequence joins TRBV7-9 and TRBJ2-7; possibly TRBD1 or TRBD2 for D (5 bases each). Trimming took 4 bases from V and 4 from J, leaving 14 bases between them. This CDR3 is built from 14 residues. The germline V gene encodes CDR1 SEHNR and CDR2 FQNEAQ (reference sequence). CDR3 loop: CASSSRDLEYEQYF. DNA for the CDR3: TGTGCCAGCAGCTCCAGGGACCTTGAGTACGAGCAGTACTTC.

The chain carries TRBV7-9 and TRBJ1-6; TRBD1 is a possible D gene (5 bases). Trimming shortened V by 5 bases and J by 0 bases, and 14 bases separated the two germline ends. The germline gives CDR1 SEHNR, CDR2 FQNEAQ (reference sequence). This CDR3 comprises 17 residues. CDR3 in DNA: TGTGCCAGCAGCCTAGGGATGGGGGGCTCCTATAATTCACCCCTCCACTTT. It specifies CASSLGMGGSYNSPLHF.

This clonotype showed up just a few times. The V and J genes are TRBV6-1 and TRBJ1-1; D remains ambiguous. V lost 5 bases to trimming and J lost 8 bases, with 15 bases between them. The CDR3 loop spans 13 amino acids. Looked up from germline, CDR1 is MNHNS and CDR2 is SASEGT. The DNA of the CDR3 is TGTGCCAGCAGTAGGGCCCTTTTGGCAGAAGCTTTCTTT. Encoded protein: CASSRALLAEAFF.

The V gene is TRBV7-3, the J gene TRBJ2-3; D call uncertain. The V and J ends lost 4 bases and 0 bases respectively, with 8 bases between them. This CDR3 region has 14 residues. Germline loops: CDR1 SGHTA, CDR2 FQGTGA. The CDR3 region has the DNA TGTGCCAGCAGCTCTGGTTCGAGCACAGATACGCAGTATTTT. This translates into CASSSGSSTDTQYF. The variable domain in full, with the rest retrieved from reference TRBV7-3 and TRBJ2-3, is GAGVSQTPSNKVTEKGKYVELRCDPISGHTALYWYRQSLGQGPEFLIYFQGTGAADDSGLPNDRFFAVRPEGSVSTLKIQRTERGDSAVYLCASSSGSSTDTQYFGPGTRLTVL.